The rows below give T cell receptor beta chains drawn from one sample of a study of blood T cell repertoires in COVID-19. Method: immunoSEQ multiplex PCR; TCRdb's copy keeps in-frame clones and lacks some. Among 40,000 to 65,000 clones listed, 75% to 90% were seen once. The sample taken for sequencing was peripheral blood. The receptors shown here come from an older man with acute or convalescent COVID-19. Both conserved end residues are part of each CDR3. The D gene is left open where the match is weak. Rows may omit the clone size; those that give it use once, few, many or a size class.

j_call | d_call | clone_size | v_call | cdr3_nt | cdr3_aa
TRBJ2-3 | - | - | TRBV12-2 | TGTGCAAGTCGCTACCGTCTAGCGGGGGACACAGATACGCAGTATTTT | CASRYRLAGDTDTQYF
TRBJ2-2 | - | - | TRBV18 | TGTGCCAGCTCACCTAACTCGAAGAACACCGGGGAGCTGTTTTTT | CASSPNSKNTGELFF
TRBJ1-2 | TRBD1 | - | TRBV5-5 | TGTGCCAGCAGCCCCGGGACAGGGGTTGGCTATGGCTACACCTTC | CASSPGTGVGYGYTF
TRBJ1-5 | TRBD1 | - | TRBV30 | TGTGCCTGGAGTGTTTTTGTCCCGGGACAGGGCAGACAGCCCCAGCATTTT | CAWSVFVPGQGRQPQHF
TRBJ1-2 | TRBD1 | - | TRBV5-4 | TGTGCCAGCAGCCCGGACAGGGGGCATGTTGGCTACACCTTC | CASSPDRGHVGYTF
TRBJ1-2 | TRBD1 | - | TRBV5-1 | TGCGCCAGCAGCTTGGGACAGGGCGAGGGGGGCTACACCTTC | CASSLGQGEGGYTF
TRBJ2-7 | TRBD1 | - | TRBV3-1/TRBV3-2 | TGTGCCAGCAGCTACTCCGACAGGGAAGGTGGCGAGCAGTACTTC | CASSYSDREGGEQYF
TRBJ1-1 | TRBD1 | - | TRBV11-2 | TGTGCCAGCAGACGGACAGGGGAAGCTTTCTTT | CASRRTGEAFF
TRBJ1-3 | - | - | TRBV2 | TGTGCCAGCAGTTTACAGTTCTCTGGAAACACCATATATTTT | CASSLQFSGNTIYF
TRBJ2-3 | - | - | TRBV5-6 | TGTGCCAGCAGCTTGGATCGGTTAAGCACAGATACGCAGTATTTT | CASSLDRLSTDTQYF
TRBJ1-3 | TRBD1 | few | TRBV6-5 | TGTGCCAGCAGCCCGACAGGGGCCTCTGGAAACACCATATATTTT | CASSPTGASGNTIYF
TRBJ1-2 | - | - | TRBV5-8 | TGTGCCAGCAGCTTGAGAGACAGGCCTTATGGCTACACCTTC | CASSLRDRPYGYTF
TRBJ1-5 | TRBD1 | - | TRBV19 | TGTGCCAGTAGTGCCCCCGGACAGGGAGCGGGCCAGCCCCAGCATTTT | CASSAPGQGAGQPQHF
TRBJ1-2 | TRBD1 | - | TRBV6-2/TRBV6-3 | TGTGCCAGCAGCTCGACAGGGGACTATGGCTACACCTTC | CASSSTGDYGYTF
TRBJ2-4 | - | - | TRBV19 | TGTGCCAGTAGTATCCGGCAGGGGATAAACATTCAGTACTTC | CASSIRQGINIQYF
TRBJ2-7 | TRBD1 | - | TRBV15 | TGTGCCACCAGCAGTGGACAGGCAGAAGGCGAGCAGTACTTC | CATSSGQAEGEQYF
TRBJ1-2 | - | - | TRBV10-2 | TGCGCCAGCAGTGTAGAGAATGGCTATGGCTACACCTTC | CASSVENGYGYTF
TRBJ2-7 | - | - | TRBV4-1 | TGCGCCAGCAGCCAAGCTCGGTCGGGCTCCTACGAGCAGTACTTC | CASSQARSGSYEQYF
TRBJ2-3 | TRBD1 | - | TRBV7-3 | TGTGCCAGCAACCCCGGGACAGGAGCCACAGATACGCAGTATTTT | CASNPGTGATDTQYF
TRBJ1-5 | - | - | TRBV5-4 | TGTGCCAGCAGCTTGGACAGGGTCAATCAGCCCCAGCATTTT | CASSLDRVNQPQHF
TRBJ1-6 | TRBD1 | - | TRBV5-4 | TGTGCCAGCAGCTCTCAGACCGGGACAGGGTATTCACCCCTCCACTTT | CASSSQTGTGYSPLHF
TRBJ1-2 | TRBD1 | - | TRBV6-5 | TGTGCCAGCAGTCGGACAGGGGGCCGAAACTATGGCTACACCTTC | CASSRTGGRNYGYTF
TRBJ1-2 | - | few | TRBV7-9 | TGTGCCAGCAGCTTAGATGAAGGGAGGAAGGATGGCTACACCTTC | CASSLDEGRKDGYTF
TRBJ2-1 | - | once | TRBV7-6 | TGTGCCAGCAGCTTAGCAGGACAGACCTTGGGTGAGCAGTTCTTC | CASSLAGQTLGEQFF
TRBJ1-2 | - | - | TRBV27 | TGTGCCAGCAGTTATGGCGGGCGATCATATGGCTACACCTTC | CASSYGGRSYGYTF
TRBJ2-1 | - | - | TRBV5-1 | TGCGCCAGCAGCTTAGGTACAGAATACAATGAGCAGTTCTTC | CASSLGTEYNEQFF
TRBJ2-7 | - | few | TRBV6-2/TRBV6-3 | TGTGCCAGCAGCCTACTAGGAGGGTACTACGAGCAGTACTTC | CASSLLGGYYEQYF
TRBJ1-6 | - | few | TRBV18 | TGTGCCAGCTCGCTTGACAGGTTACATAATTCACCCCTCCACTTT | CASSLDRLHNSPLHF
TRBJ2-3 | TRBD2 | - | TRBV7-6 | TGTGCCAGCACCTTGGGCCGGGAGGCCCGCCGCACAGATACGCAGTATTTT | CASTLGREARRTDTQYF
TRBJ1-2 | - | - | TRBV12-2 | TGTGCAAGTCGCCGGCCAACCTACGACAGGTTCTATGGCTACACCTTC | CASRRPTYDRFYGYTF
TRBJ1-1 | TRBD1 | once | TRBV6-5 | TGTGCCAGCAGCCCGATGACAGGGGGTTCCCCTGAAGCTTTCTTT | CASSPMTGGSPEAFF
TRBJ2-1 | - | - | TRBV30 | TGTGCCTGGAGTGTGGGTCAGGAGGATACGGATGAGCAGTTCTTC | CAWSVGQEDTDEQFF
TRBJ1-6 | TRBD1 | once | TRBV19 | TGTGCCAGTAGTCCGGGACAGTATAATTCACCCCTCCACTTT | CASSPGQYNSPLHF
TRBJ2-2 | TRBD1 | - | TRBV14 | TGTGCCAGCAGCCAAGCAGGGACAGGGCAAACCAGTACCGGGGAGCTGTTTTTT | CASSQAGTGQTSTGELFF
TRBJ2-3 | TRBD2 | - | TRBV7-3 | TGTGCCAGCAGCCCTTACGGCGGGGGGGCCACAGATACGCAGTATTTT | CASSPYGGGATDTQYF
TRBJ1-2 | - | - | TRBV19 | TGTGCCAGTAGTGCGGGGGGACAACTAGGCTACACCTTC | CASSAGGQLGYTF
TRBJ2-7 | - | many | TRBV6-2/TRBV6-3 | TGTGCCAGCAGTTACTCGAGTCTATACGAGCAGTACTTC | CASSYSSLYEQYF
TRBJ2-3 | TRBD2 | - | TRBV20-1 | TGCAGTGCTAGTGTTGGGGGAGGGAGCACAGATACGCAGTATTTT | CSASVGGGSTDTQYF
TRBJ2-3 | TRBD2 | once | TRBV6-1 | TGTGCCAGCAGTGAACGGACTAGCGGAACAGATACGCAGTATTTT | CASSERTSGTDTQYF
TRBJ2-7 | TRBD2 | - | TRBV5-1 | TGCGCCAGCAGCTCTACTAGCGGGGCCTTATCCTACGAGCAGTACTTC | CASSSTSGALSYEQYF
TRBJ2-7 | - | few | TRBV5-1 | TGCGCCAGCAGCCCGGCCGGGATCTACTCCTACGAGCAGTACTTC | CASSPAGIYSYEQYF
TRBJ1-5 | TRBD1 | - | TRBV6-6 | TGTGCCAGCAGTAAGACAGGGGCGCGGGACCAGCCCCAGCATTTT | CASSKTGARDQPQHF
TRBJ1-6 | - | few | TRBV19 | TGTGCCAGTAGTATTGGCGGAGATAATTCACCCCTCCACTTT | CASSIGGDNSPLHF
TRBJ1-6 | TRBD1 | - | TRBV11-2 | TGTGCCAGCAGCTCACAGGGGGCGAGCTCCTATAATTCACCCCTCCACTTT | CASSSQGASSYNSPLHF
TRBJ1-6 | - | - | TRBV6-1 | TGTGCCAGCAGTGAAGCGCTTCTGGGAGGGGCCAGCTCCTATAATTCACCCCTCCACTTT | CASSEALLGGASSYNSPLHF
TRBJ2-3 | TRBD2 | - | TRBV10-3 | TGTGCCATCAGTGAAACCACTCAGCGGGGCGCAGATACGCAGTATTTT | CAISETTQRGADTQYF
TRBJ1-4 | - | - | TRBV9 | TGTGCCAGCAGCGTAGCGGCAGGGACTACAACTAATGAAAAACTGTTTTTT | CASSVAAGTTTNEKLFF
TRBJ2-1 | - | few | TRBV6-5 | TGTGCCAGCAGGAGGACAAATTACGATGAGCAGTTCTTC | CASRRTNYDEQFF
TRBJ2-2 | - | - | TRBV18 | TGTGCCAGCTCACCCAGTATTGGGAACACCGGGGAGCTGTTTTTT | CASSPSIGNTGELFF
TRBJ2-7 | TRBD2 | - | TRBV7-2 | TGTGCCAGCAGCGCCCGACTAGCGGGGGGCTTGCTCTACGAGCAGTACTTC | CASSARLAGGLLYEQYF
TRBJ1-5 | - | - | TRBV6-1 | TGTGCCAGCAGTGAACTTCTTAATAGCAATCAGCCCCAGCATTTT | CASSELLNSNQPQHF